The next 29 T cell receptor beta chains were all read from a single sample in a study of beta chain features in type 1 diabetes. cDNA synthesis used the whole RNA isolate, giving expressed TCRB sequences. Using immunoSEQ multiplex PCR, the repertoire was profiled, and TCRdb retains in-frame clones only, with some absent. The table has 60,000 or so clones, approximately 62% seen once. Sequencing used Tregs from blood. These receptors all stem from a woman between 18 and 29 years old in good health.

The rearrangement joins TRBV7-2 to TRBJ2-5; 8 nucleotides agree with TRBD1. Germline lookup yields CDR1 SGHTA and CDR2 FQGNSA. This CDR3 contains 15 residues. V gave up 2 bases and J gave up 2 bases; unmatched junction bases: 4. CDR3 sequence reads: CASSLTGQGQETQYF. For the CDR3, the DNA is TGTGCCAGCAGCTTAACAGGACAGGGTCAAGAGACCCAGTACTTC.

This clone is medium-sized (0.01 to 0.1%) within its sample. The gene calls are TRBV7-9 and TRBJ2-3; D perhaps matches TRBD2 (6 bases). Germline V lookup: CDR1 SEHNR, CDR2 FQNEAQ (reference sequence). This CDR3 has 13 amino acids. Trimming pared 5 bases from V and 11 bases from J, leaving 17 bases between. The CDR3 nucleotides read TGTGCCAGCAGCCCCGGAGGGTCTACCGGGCAGTATTTT. Its protein product is CASSPGGSTGQYF. Using reference TRBV7-9 and TRBJ2-3 for the parts outside the CDR3, the full variable domain is DTGVSQNPRHKITKRGQNVTFRCDPISEHNRLYWYRQTLGQGPEFLTYFQNEAQLEKSRLLSDRFSAERPKGSFSTLEIQRTEQGDSAMYLCASSPGGSTGQYFGPGTRLTVL.

The V call is TRBV5-1, the J call TRBJ2-3, with 15 bases that match TRBD2. Germline V CDR1 and CDR2: SGHRS, YFSETQ. J was trimmed by 6 bases and V by 2 bases; bases with no gene match: 4. The CDR3 has 16 amino acids. The CDR3 sequence is CASSFRTSGRGDTQYF. In nucleotides, the CDR3 is TGCGCCAGCAGCTTCCGGACTAGCGGGAGGGGGGATACGCAGTATTTT.

This clone was counted between two and nine times. The chain recombines TRBV7-3 with TRBJ2-4, with D possibly matching TRBD2 (6 bases). V was shortened by 3 bases and J by 8 bases, with 14 bases between the two germline ends. CDR3 length: 14 amino acids. CDR1 SGHTA and CDR2 FQGTGA come from the germline V gene. CDR3 amino acids: CASSFQAGSDIQYF. DNA of the CDR3: TGTGCCAGCAGCTTCCAGGCGGGGTCGGACATTCAGTACTTC. Filled out from reference TRBV7-3 and TRBJ2-4, the complete variable domain reads GAGVSQTPSNKVTEKGKYVELRCDPISGHTALYWYRQSLGQGPEFLIYFQGTGAADDSGLPNDRFFAVRPEGSVSTLKIQRTERGDSAVYLCASSFQAGSDIQYFGAGTRLSVL.

The chain couples TRBV18 to TRBJ2-3; 10 nucleotides align to TRBD1. Trimming took 2 bases from V and 5 from J; bases not matched to a gene: 4. The germline V gene has CDR1 KGHSH and CDR2 LQKENI. The CDR3 extends over 15 amino acids. CDR3 nucleotides: TGTGCCAGCTCACCAAGGGACAGGGGTGTAGATACGCAGTATTTT. It specifies CASSPRDRGVDTQYF.

The rearrangement uses TRBV9 and TRBJ2-3; maybe TRBD1 (6 bases). The germline V and J ends were trimmed by 2 bases and 0 bases, with 19 bases remaining between them. Looked up from germline, CDR1 is SGDLS and CDR2 is YYNGEE. CDR3 size: 18 residues. The CDR3, as DNA: TGTGCCAGCAGCGTTCGTGGTGGGGGCACCCAAAGCACAGATACGCAGTATTTT. This gives the protein CASSVRGGGTQSTDTQYF. The full variable domain, its missing parts supplied by reference TRBV9 and TRBJ2-3, is DSGVTQTPKHLITATGQRVTLRCSPRSGDLSVYWYQQSLDQGLQFLIQYYNGEERAKGNILERFSAQQFPDLHSELNLSSLELGDSALYFCASSVRGGGTQSTDTQYFGPGTRLTVL.

This clone appeared a few times. This sequence joins TRBV6-1 and TRBJ2-7, with a tentative D call TRBD1 (6 bases). Germline V lookup: CDR1 MNHNS, CDR2 SASEGT. CDR3 size: 12 residues. Trimming stripped 5 bases from V and 5 bases from J, with 10 bases between. Here the CDR3 DNA reads TGTGCCAGCAGTCGACAGGAAAACGAGCAGTACTTC. Translated: CASSRQENEQYF.

The chain recombines TRBV10-3 with TRBJ2-7; possible D gene TRBD2, 5 bases. The CDR3 contains 14 residues. Trimming removed 6 bases at V and 0 bases at J, with 12 bases between. Germline lookup yields CDR1 ENHRY and CDR2 SYGVKD. The CDR3 bases are TGTGCCATCAGCTTCGACTACAGCTCCTACGAGCAGTACTTC. It specifies CAISFDYSSYEQYF.

About this clone itself: The sample contains more than one DNA sequence encoding this CDR3. The rearrangement uses TRBV4-3 and TRBJ1-2; TRBD1 matches 11 bases. CDR1 and CDR2 from the germline V gene are LGHNA and YSLEER. This CDR3 region has 15 residues. The V and J ends lost 2 bases and 7 bases, in that order; junction bases with no gene match: 6. As DNA, the CDR3 is TGCGCCAGCAGCCAACGGACAGGGGGCTTCTCTGGCTACACCTTC. The encoded protein is CASSQRTGGFSGYTF.

This clone has more than one count but fewer than ten. The chain carries TRBV7-9 and TRBJ1-1; tentatively, D is TRBD1 (6 bases). This CDR3 is 16 amino acids long. Trimming shortened V by 4 bases and J by 1 base, and 16 bases separated the two germline ends. Germline V gives CDR1 SEHNR, CDR2 FQNEAQ (reference sequence). CDR3 residues: CASSSTKTGWNTEAFF. As DNA, the CDR3 is TGTGCCAGCAGCTCTACGAAGACAGGATGGAACACTGAAGCTTTCTTT.

This clone was picked up a small number of times. The chain carries TRBV6-5 and TRBJ1-2; 8 positions match TRBD1. The CDR3 runs 15 residues. V shed 0 bases, J shed 8 bases, and the junction held 8 bases outside the gene matches. The germline V gene has CDR1 MNHEY and CDR2 SVGAGI. This CDR3 reads CASSYSSRGRGGYTF. CDR3 bases: TGTGCCAGCAGTTACTCGTCCAGGGGGCGAGGGGGCTACACCTTC.

The chain combines TRBV6-6 with TRBJ2-5; weak D call: TRBD1 (5 bases). From germline, CDR1 is MNHNY and CDR2 SVGAGI (reference sequence). The CDR3 has 14 amino acids. Trimming cost V 5 bases and J 4 bases, with 14 bases left between them. Here the CDR3 DNA reads TGTGCCAGCAGTGGCATGGGGCAGGCAGAGACCCAGTACTTC. This sequence encodes CASSGMGQAETQYF.

This clone was observed a few times. This chain connects TRBV30 to TRBJ1-6, with 9 nucleotides matching TRBD1. Per the germline V gene, CDR1 is GTSNPN and CDR2 is SVGIG (reference sequence). The CDR3 runs 15 residues. V trimming: 2 bases; J trimming: 7 bases; junction bases outside the gene matches: 6. Here the CDR3 reads CAWSPRDRVNSPLHF. CDR3 nucleotide sequence: TGTGCCTGGAGTCCAAGGGACAGGGTGAATTCACCCCTCCACTTT.

V and J are TRBV7-2 and TRBJ2-5, with 8 nucleotides matching TRBD1. CDR3 length: 13 residues. Per the germline V gene, CDR1 is SGHTA and CDR2 is FQGNSA. The V segment lost 3 bases and the J segment 4 bases; nucleotides outside the gene matches: 1. This chain's CDR3 is CASSFDRGETQYF. CDR3 DNA sequence: TGTGCCAGCAGCTTTGACAGGGGAGAGACCCAGTACTTC.

In DNA, the CDR3 is TGCAGCGTCGGGCGGGGGGCAGACTATGGCTACACCTTC. As protein: CSVGRGADYGYTF. The genes are TRBV29-1 and TRBJ1-2, with D tentatively TRBD1 (6 bases). Between the trimmed V and J ends, which lost 6 bases and 3 bases, there was a span of 14 bases. The germline CDR1 and CDR2 sequences are SQVTM and ANQGSEA. This CDR3 comprises 13 residues.

The sample holds a few counts of this clone. The CDR3 coding sequence is TGTGCCAGCAGCTTAGTGGCGGGGGGGCCGGAGACCCAGTACTTC. This sequence encodes CASSLVAGGPETQYF. The chain is built from TRBV7-2 and TRBJ2-5; 9 nucleotides align to TRBD2. The CDR3 is 15 amino acids. V dropped 1 base and J dropped 5; count of bases not matched to a gene: 5. The V gene's germline CDR1 is SGHTA and CDR2 FQGNSA.

The chain employs TRBV7-2 and TRBJ2-3, with 12 bases fitting TRBD2. The V gene's germline CDR1 is SGHTA and CDR2 FQGNSA. The length of the CDR3 is 15 residues. V dropped 4 bases and J dropped 6; count of bases not matched to a gene: 5. DNA of the CDR3: TGTGCCAGCAGCTCCGTTCTAGCGGGGGGGGATACGCAGTATTTT. Protein sequence: CASSSVLAGGDTQYF. Filled out from reference TRBV7-2 and TRBJ2-3, the complete variable domain reads GAGVSQSPSNKVTEKGKDVELRCDPISGHTALYWYRQSLGQGLEFLIYFQGNSAPDKSGLPSDRFSAERTGGSVSTLTIQRTQQEDSAVYLCASSSVLAGGDTQYFGPGTRLTVL.

The rearrangement joins TRBV30 to TRBJ1-2, with TRBD1 as a possible D gene (6 bases). Germline V gene data show CDR1 as GTSNPN and CDR2 as SVGIG (reference sequence). The CDR3 covers 12 residues. V was clipped by 2 bases and J by 8 bases, with 12 bases between them. Written as DNA, the CDR3 is TGTGCCTGGAGTCCACAGGGAGTAGGCTACACCTTC. This gives the protein CAWSPQGVGYTF.

Concerning this clone itself: Other DNA sequences in this specimen translate into the identical CDR3. The chain is built from TRBV7-8 and TRBJ2-7; D might be TRBD1 (6 bases). Trimming stripped 1 base from V and 3 bases from J, with 7 bases between. CDR1 and CDR2 from the germline V gene are SGHVS and FQNEAQ. The CDR3 extends over 13 amino acids. The CDR3 loop is CASSLDRVYEQYF. CDR3 nucleotide sequence: TGTGCCAGCAGCTTAGACAGGGTCTACGAGCAGTACTTC.

For the CDR3, the DNA is TGTGCCAGCAGCGCGGGAGGGGGCAATGAGCAGTTCTTC. Translation gives CASSAGGGNEQFF. The gene calls are TRBV9 and TRBJ2-1, with TRBD2 matching over 8 bases. CDR1 and CDR2 (germline): SGDLS, YYNGEE. This CDR3 spans 13 amino acids. The J segment lost 6 bases and the V segment lost 3 bases, leaving 2 bases of the junction unmatched.

This sequence joins TRBV6-1 and TRBJ2-1, with 11 bases fitting TRBD2. Germline V lookup: CDR1 MNHNS, CDR2 SASEGT. With 2 bases clipped from V and 6 bases from J, the junction kept 6 bases outside the gene matches. CDR3 length: 16 amino acids. CDR3 bases: TGTGCCAGCAGTGAAAGGGGACTAGCGGCTTTCAATGAGCAGTTCTTC. Translation gives CASSERGLAAFNEQFF.

This clone was picked up a small number of times. The V gene is TRBV29-1, the J gene TRBJ2-2; TRBD1 agrees at 12 bases. V was clipped by 6 bases and J by 2 bases; unmatched bases: 16. Germline assignment: CDR1 SQVTM and CDR2 ANQGSEA. The CDR3 has 19 amino acids. The CDR3 sequence is CSVGGTGGDSGLNTGELFF. In nucleotides, the CDR3 is TGCAGCGTGGGGGGGACAGGGGGCGATTCCGGACTTAACACCGGGGAGCTGTTTTTT.

CDR3 sequence reads: CAWSFGEAADTQYF. The CDR3 bases are TGTGCCTGGAGTTTCGGGGAAGCGGCAGATACGCAGTATTTT. The rearrangement links TRBV30 to TRBJ2-3; D may be TRBD2 (5 bases). V shed 2 bases and J shed 4 bases, with 13 bases lying between them. The germline V gene has CDR1 GTSNPN and CDR2 SVGIG (reference sequence). The CDR3 loop spans 14 amino acids.

V gene TRBV30 combines with J gene TRBJ2-2; tentative D call: TRBD1 (5 bases). The germline gives CDR1 GTSNPN, CDR2 SVGIG (reference sequence). The V end was cut by 0 bases, the J end by 8 bases, with 13 bases between. The CDR3 totals 14 residues. The CDR3 is CAWSVSGRAGELFF. The CDR3 DNA is TGTGCCTGGAGTGTATCAGGCAGGGCAGGGGAGCTGTTTTTT.

This clone was counted between two and nine times. The chain links TRBV18 to TRBJ1-2, with 8 bases aligning to TRBD1. Per the germline V gene, CDR1 is KGHSH and CDR2 is LQKENI. The trim removed 2 bases at V and 6 bases at J, leaving 5 bases unmatched. CDR3 length: 14 amino acids. The CDR3 is CASSPTGQDHGYTF. DNA for the CDR3: TGTGCCAGCTCACCAACGGGACAGGATCATGGCTACACCTTC.

The chain has TRBV9 and TRBJ2-7, with TRBD1 identical over 12 bases. The CDR3 covers 14 residues. Trimming took 2 bases from V and 7 from J; bases not matched to a gene: 4. Germline V gene lookup returns CDR1 SGDLS and CDR2 YYNGEE. Written as DNA, the CDR3 is TGTGCCAGCAGCGTGGGACAGGGGGCGGAGGAGCAGTACTTC. Translation: CASSVGQGAEEQYF.

The gene calls are TRBV7-2 and TRBJ2-1, with TRBD2 matching 8 bases. There are 16 residues in the CDR3. CDR1 and CDR2 (germline): SGHTA, FQGNSA. The ends lost 7 bases at V and 12 bases at J; junction bases unmatched: 20. CDR3 sequence (DNA): TGTGCCAGCACCCCCGTGGGGGGTAGCGGGGCCACTGGGCAGTTCTTC. It specifies CASTPVGGSGATGQFF.

The gene calls are TRBV5-1 and TRBJ2-7; D gene ambiguous. CDR1 is SGHRS and CDR2 is YFSETQ in the germline V gene. V was clipped by 0 bases and J by 3 bases, with 7 bases between them. CDR3 size: 13 residues. CDR3 sequence (DNA): TGCGCCAGCAGCTTGGGGGCTGGCTACGAGCAGTACTTC. Translating it yields CASSLGAGYEQYF.

This chain connects TRBV5-4 to TRBJ2-2; TRBD2 matches at 11 bases. J gave up 4 bases and V 0 bases, and 11 bases lay outside the gene matches. Looked up from germline, CDR1 is SGHNT and CDR2 is YYREEE (reference sequence). This CDR3 has 19 residues. The CDR3 loop reads CASSLGASGRTSFTGELFF. The CDR3 DNA follows: TGTGCCAGCAGCTTGGGGGCTAGCGGGAGGACCTCCTTCACCGGGGAGCTGTTTTTT.